Sequencing of this T cell receptor beta chain was carried out in a study of blood T cell repertoires in COVID-19. As originally analysed: Amplification from reference gene primers served as the basis for estimated nucleated cell counts. The repertoire was sequenced with immunoSEQ multiplex PCR; TCRdb's copy has only in-frame clones and lacks some. The V and J calls and clone size were taken over from that table, and D and trimming were inferred from the DNA. This sample has 400,000 or so clones, with approximately 90% found just once. The germline gives CDR1 SNHLY, CDR2 FYNNEI. This CDR3 spans 16 amino acids. The J segment lost 2 bases and the V segment lost 3 bases, leaving 5 bases of the junction unmatched.

Source material: peripheral blood. This sequence originates from a man aged 18-30 years with COVID-19, enrolled during active disease. The genes are TRBV2 and TRBJ2-7; 12 bases agree with TRBD2. The CDR3 bases are TGTGCCAGCAGTGATAGGACTAGCGGGACTACCTACGAGCAGTACTTC. This gives the protein CASSDRTSGTTYEQYF. Supplemented by reference TRBV2 and TRBJ2-7, the full variable domain reads EPEVTQTPSHQVTQMGQEVILRCVPISNHLYFYWYRQILGQKVEFLVSFYNNEISEKSEIFDDQFSVERPDGSNFTLKIRSTKLEDSAMYFCASSDRTSGTTYEQYFGPGTRLTVT.